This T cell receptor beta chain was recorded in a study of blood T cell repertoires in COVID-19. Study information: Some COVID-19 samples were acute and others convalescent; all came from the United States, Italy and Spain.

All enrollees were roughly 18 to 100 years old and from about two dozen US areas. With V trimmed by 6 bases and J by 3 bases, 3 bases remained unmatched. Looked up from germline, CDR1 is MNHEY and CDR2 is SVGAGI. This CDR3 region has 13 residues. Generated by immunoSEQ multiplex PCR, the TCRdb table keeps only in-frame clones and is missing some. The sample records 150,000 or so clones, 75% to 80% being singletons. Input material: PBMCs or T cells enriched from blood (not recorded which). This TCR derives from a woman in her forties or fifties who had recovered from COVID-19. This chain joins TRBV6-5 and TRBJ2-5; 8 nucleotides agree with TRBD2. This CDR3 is CASSGGAEETQYF. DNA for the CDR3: TGTGCCAGCAGCGGGGGGGCAGAAGAGACCCAGTACTTC.